This passage covers 21 T cell receptor beta chains from one sample sequenced in a study of shared clonotypes between healthy human individuals. Naive CD8 cells were CD45RO-negative, positively selected for CCR7, excluding terminally differentiated effector memory CD45RA+ cells. Assay used: immunoSEQ multiplex PCR; TCRdb lists only in-frame clones, some missing. The repertoire has hundreds of thousands of clones, 95% to 98% of them found once; the top ten carry 0.3%. The source material was naive CD8+ T cells sorted from blood. The receptors derive from a man aged 30 to 45 in good health.

The chain is built from TRBV7-9 and TRBJ2-7, with D tentatively TRBD1 (5 bases). The V gene lost 5 bases and the J gene lost 5 bases, with 13 bases spanning the gap. The CDR3 has 13 residues. The germline gives CDR1 SEHNR, CDR2 FQNEAQ (reference sequence). The CDR3 is CASSLTQADEQYF. CDR3 coding DNA: TGTGCCAGCAGCCTAACACAGGCGGACGAGCAGTACTTC.

DNA of the CDR3: TGTGCCAGCAGTGGGGGGACTAATGAAAAACTGTTTTTT. Amino acids: CASSGGTNEKLFF. The J gene is TRBJ1-4, the V gene TRBV25-1; D possibly corresponds to TRBD1 (5 bases). The CDR3 contains 13 residues. Trimming removed 4 bases at V and 2 bases at J, with 5 bases between. Per germline, CDR1 MGHDK and CDR2 SYGVNS.

This chain uses TRBV28 with TRBJ1-1; TRBD1 is a possible D gene (5 bases). The ends were cut back, 3 bases at V and 1 base at J, with 9 bases in the middle. Germline values: CDR1 MDHEN, CDR2 SYDVKM. This CDR3 is built from 14 residues. The CDR3 here is CASSFDGGNTEAFF. CDR3 sequence (DNA): TGTGCCAGCAGTTTTGACGGGGGGAACACTGAAGCTTTCTTT.

The V gene is TRBV11-2, the J gene TRBJ2-7; D ambiguous. Per the germline V gene, CDR1 is SGHAT and CDR2 is FQNNGV. V lost 3 bases, J lost 6 bases, and 9 bases lay in between. The CDR3 has 12 residues. The CDR3 loop reads CASSLMVVEQYF. The CDR3, as DNA: TGTGCCAGCAGCTTGATGGTTGTCGAGCAGTACTTC.

The CDR3: CASTYVGLTNNEQFF. The DNA of the CDR3 is TGTGCCAGCACCTACGTCGGACTCACCAACAATGAGCAGTTCTTC. The V and J genes are TRBV7-2 and TRBJ2-1, with D possibly being TRBD2 (5 bases). Germline V gives CDR1 SGHTA, CDR2 FQGNSA. Trimming pared 7 bases from V and 5 bases from J, leaving 18 bases between. This CDR3 spans 15 amino acids.

The chain carries TRBV15 and TRBJ2-7, with D maybe TRBD1 (5 bases). Germline V gene lookup returns CDR1 LNHNV and CDR2 YYDKDF (reference sequence). This CDR3 region has 15 residues. Trimming pared 3 bases from V and 7 bases from J, leaving 19 bases between. CDR3 in DNA: TGTGCCACCAGCAGTCCCGGGCAGGGCCGTAGGGAGCAGTACTTC. Translation gives CATSSPGQGRREQYF.

The DNA for the CDR3 is TGCGCCAGCTCCGAATTGACAGGGGGAGAGACCCAGTACTTC. Translating gives CASSELTGGETQYF. V gene TRBV4-1 combines with J gene TRBJ2-5; 9 bases align to TRBD1. Germline assignment: CDR1 MGHRA and CDR2 YSYEKL. V shed 8 bases and J 4 bases; nucleotides not matched to a gene: 8. The CDR3 length is 14 residues.

This chain uses TRBV5-5 with TRBJ2-1; D is possibly TRBD2 (5 bases). V was pared by 0 bases and J by 0 bases, with 7 bases between. The germline CDR1 and CDR2 sequences are SGHKS and YYEKEE (reference sequence). The CDR3 totals 15 residues. DNA for the CDR3: TGTGCCAGCAGCTTGGAAGGGAGCTCCTACAATGAGCAGTTCTTC. Translation gives CASSLEGSSYNEQFF.

V usage is TRBV7-7 and J usage is TRBJ1-4; D call uncertain. The germline gives CDR1 SSHAT, CDR2 FNYEAQ (reference sequence). Trimming took off 6 bases at V and 5 bases at J, with 10 bases between the two ends. The CDR3 is made up of 13 amino acids. The CDR3 bases are TGTGCCAGCAGTAAAGACGGGAATGAAAAACTGTTTTTT. Amino acid sequence: CASSKDGNEKLFF.

This chain uses TRBV19 with TRBJ2-7, with TRBD2 identical over 12 bases. Trimming cost V 5 bases and J 3 bases; bases outside gene matches: 8. The germline V gene has CDR1 LNHDA and CDR2 SQIVND (reference sequence). The CDR3 spans 16 residues. The CDR3 region is CASSSRTSGNSYEQYF. The CDR3 coding sequence is TGTGCCAGTAGTTCTCGGACTAGCGGGAACAGCTACGAGCAGTACTTC.

This chain uses TRBV7-8 with TRBJ2-7; no definite D call. Germline V gene lookup returns CDR1 SGHVS and CDR2 FQNEAQ. V dropped 5 bases and J dropped 0 bases, with 8 bases sitting between them. This CDR3 is built from 13 residues. The DNA for the CDR3 is TGTGCCAGCAGCCAAGAGTTCTCCTACGAGCAGTACTTC. Its protein is CASSQEFSYEQYF.

The chain employs TRBV18 and TRBJ2-5; the match to TRBD2 covers 7 bases. The CDR3 sequence is 15 residues long. J gave up 2 bases and V 6 bases, and 9 bases lay outside the gene matches. Germline V gene data show CDR1 as KGHSH and CDR2 as LQKENI. The CDR3 region is CASSINPGLQETQYF. The CDR3 nucleotides read TGTGCCAGCTCTATTAACCCGGGACTACAAGAGACCCAGTACTTC. The full variable domain, completed using reference TRBV18 and TRBJ2-5, is NAGVMQNPRHLVRRRGQEARLRCSPMKGHSHVYWYRQLPEEGLKFMVYLQKENIIDESGMPKERFSAEFPKEGPSILRIQQVVRGDSAAYFCASSINPGLQETQYFGPGTRLLVL.

V gene TRBV10-1 combines with J gene TRBJ1-4, with D possibly matching TRBD1 (5 bases). Trimming took off 2 bases at V and 10 bases at J, with 5 bases between the two ends. Germline V gives CDR1 WNHNN, CDR2 SYGVQD (reference sequence). CDR3 length equals 11 residues. CDR3 nucleotides: TGCGCCAGCAGTGAGGGGGCAAAACTGTTTTTT. Translating it yields CASSEGAKLFF.

This chain joins TRBV19 and TRBJ2-7, with D perhaps TRBD1 (8 bases). The germline gives CDR1 LNHDA, CDR2 SQIVND (reference sequence). The CDR3 length is 15 residues. V lost 5 bases, J lost 7 bases, and 21 bases lay in between. This CDR3 reads CASSARTGTTREQYF. The CDR3 nucleotides read TGTGCCAGTAGTGCCCGGACAGGGACTACTAGGGAGCAGTACTTC.

The genes are TRBV27 and TRBJ2-7; D not certain. This CDR3 has 17 amino acids. Germline CDR1 is MNHEY and CDR2 is SMNVEV (reference sequence). Trimming pared 5 bases from V and 0 bases from J, leaving 20 bases between. CDR3 nucleotides: TGTGCCAGCAGTCCAGGCGCGGTGTGGTCGAGCTCCTACGAGCAGTACTTC. Protein: CASSPGAVWSSSYEQYF.

The V gene is TRBV7-9, the J gene TRBJ2-3; D remains ambiguous. The germline V gene encodes CDR1 SEHNR and CDR2 FQNEAQ (reference sequence). This CDR3 is 13 amino acids long. The ends were cut back, 1 base at V and 4 bases at J, with 6 bases in the middle. The CDR3 is CASSLVPADTQYF. As DNA, the CDR3 is TGTGCCAGCAGCTTAGTACCGGCAGATACGCAGTATTTT.

The V gene is TRBV6-5, the J gene TRBJ1-1; D gene unclear. This CDR3 contains 13 residues. Trimming removed 2 bases at V and 3 bases at J, with 7 bases between. Germline loops: CDR1 MNHEY, CDR2 SVGAGI. CDR3 loop: CASSYLRYTEAFF. In DNA, the CDR3 is TGTGCCAGCAGTTACCTGAGGTACACTGAAGCTTTCTTT.

The rearrangement links TRBV27 to TRBJ2-4, with 7 bases that match TRBD2. Germline trimming cut 5 bases from V and 0 bases from J; bases unmatched to any gene: 10. Germline V CDR1 and CDR2: MNHEY, SMNVEV (reference sequence). This CDR3 spans 17 amino acids. CDR3: CASSPPGTTLAKNIQYF. DNA for the CDR3: TGTGCCAGCAGTCCTCCCGGGACTACGCTAGCCAAAAACATTCAGTACTTC.

This sequence joins TRBV5-1 and TRBJ2-5; D may correspond to TRBD1 or TRBD2 (6 bases each). Germline loops: CDR1 SGHRS, CDR2 YFSETQ. The CDR3 length is 16 residues. The V end was cut by 5 bases, the J end by 4 bases, with 21 bases between. The CDR3 nucleotides read TGCGCCAGCAGACTCCTCACAGGGCTGGAGGGAGAGACCCAGTACTTC. Its translation: CASRLLTGLEGETQYF.

The chain combines TRBV11-3 with TRBJ1-2; 8 bases are shared with TRBD1. The CDR3 totals 19 residues. J gave up 5 bases and V 1 base, and 18 bases lay outside the gene matches. Germline V gene data show CDR1 as SGHNT and CDR2 as YENEEA. For the CDR3, the DNA is TGTGCCAGCAGCTTAGGGTTTACGAAGACTGACAGGGGTAATTATGGCTACACCTTC. Amino acids: CASSLGFTKTDRGNYGYTF.

The V call is TRBV5-1, the J call TRBJ2-1; 13 positions match TRBD2. V was clipped by 4 bases and J by 7 bases; unmatched bases: 8. The CDR3 has 16 amino acids. The germline V gene has CDR1 SGHRS and CDR2 YFSETQ. The CDR3 loop is CASSAGLAGAYNEQFF. CDR3 nucleotides: TGCGCCAGCAGCGCAGGACTAGCGGGAGCATATAATGAGCAGTTCTTC.